The 13 T cell receptor beta chains presented below share a single source sample, sequenced in a study of OX40 agonist ivuxolimab in advanced cancers. Profiling relied on immunoSEQ multiplex PCR, and the TCRdb table lists in-frame clones only, not all of them. The table includes around 56,000 clones, around 83% detected once. Sequencing used CD4+ or CD8+ T cells sorted from blood, obtained in a trial of the OX40 agonist ivuxolimab. These TCRs come from an adult with an advanced solid tumor such as melanoma, head and neck, liver or kidney cancer.

DNA of the CDR3: TGTGCCATTCCCGGGACAGGGGTAGAGACCCAGTACTTC. This translates into CAIPGTGVETQYF. The V call is TRBV10-3, the J call TRBJ2-5, with 10 bases matching TRBD1. The CDR3 length is 13 residues. With V trimmed by 9 bases and J by 4 bases, 5 bases remained unmatched. Germline CDR1 reads ENHRY; CDR2 reads SYGVKD.

This clone was observed a handful of times. The chain couples TRBV28 to TRBJ2-7; D tentatively reads TRBD1 or TRBD2 (5 bases each). V lost 5 bases, J lost 7 bases, and 15 bases lay in between. Germline lookup yields CDR1 MDHEN and CDR2 SYDVKM. The CDR3 is 13 residues long. CDR3 sequence: CASSGDGYWEQYF. The CDR3, as DNA: TGTGCCAGCAGTGGGGACGGCTACTGGGAGCAGTACTTC.

In DNA, the CDR3 is TGTGCCAGCAGCTCCGGGACTCCCTGGGACGAGCAGTACTTC. Translated, it gives CASSSGTPWDEQYF. The V call is TRBV11-1, the J call TRBJ2-7, with D maybe TRBD2 (6 bases). Per the germline V gene, CDR1 is SGHAT and CDR2 is FQDESV (reference sequence). Trimming pared 4 bases from V and 5 bases from J, leaving 15 bases between. The CDR3 is 14 amino acids. Full variable domain (remainder filled in from reference TRBV11-1 and TRBJ2-7): EAEVAQSPRYKITEKSQAVAFWCDPISGHATLYWYRQILGQGPELLVQFQDESVVDDSQLPKDRFSAERLKGVDSTLKIQPAELGDSAMYLCASSSGTPWDEQYFGPGTRLTVT.

This clone was picked up a small number of times. Its ends do not fully match the called genes, so a read error is possible. The V call is TRBV7-7, the J call TRBJ2-1; 8 nucleotides agree with TRBD2. This CDR3 spans 15 amino acids. The germline V gene encodes CDR1 SSHAT and CDR2 FNYEAQ (reference sequence). The CDR3 loop reads CASSLRSGGVNEQFF. The CDR3 DNA sequence: TGTGCTAGCAGCTTACGCTCCGGGGGGGTCAATGAGCAGTTCTTC.

V is TRBV9 and J is TRBJ2-5, with 9 positions matching TRBD2. The J segment lost 4 bases and the V segment lost 4 bases, leaving 11 bases of the junction unmatched. Germline-derived CDR1 and CDR2 are SGDLS and YYNGEE. The CDR3 sequence is 16 residues long. The CDR3 sequence is CASSPTSSGVSETQYF. The CDR3 DNA reads TGTGCCAGCAGCCCGACGTCTAGCGGGGTTTCAGAGACCCAGTACTTC.

This clone occurred once. This rearrangement joins TRBV9 to TRBJ1-5; the match to TRBD1 covers 10 bases. The CDR3 is 20 amino acids. Per the germline V gene, CDR1 is SGDLS and CDR2 is YYNGEE. Unmatched junction bases numbered 15, after V lost 3 bases and J lost 0 bases. The CDR3 here is CASSETRTGGVVDSNQPQHF. Written as DNA, the CDR3 is TGTGCCAGCAGCGAAACTAGGACAGGGGGAGTGGTGGATAGCAATCAGCCCCAGCATTTT.

A single count supports this clone. The chain is built from TRBV11-2 and TRBJ2-3, with TRBD2 matching 9 bases. J lost 6 bases, V lost 5 bases, and 9 bases had no gene match. In germline, CDR1 is SGHAT, CDR2 FQNNGV. The CDR3 is 15 amino acids. The CDR3 loop reads CASSPRSGGFDTQYF. The CDR3 DNA reads as TGTGCCAGCAGCCCCCGGAGCGGGGGGTTTGATACGCAGTATTTT.

The CDR3 here is CASRPSGQGNNEQFF. CDR3 nucleotides: TGTGCCAGCAGACCCTCGGGACAGGGAAACAATGAGCAGTTCTTC. The chain carries TRBV6-5 and TRBJ2-1; TRBD1 agrees at 9 bases. Germline CDR1 is MNHEY and CDR2 is SVGAGI. V lost 6 bases, J lost 5 bases, and 8 bases stayed unmatched. This CDR3 has 15 amino acids.

The chain links TRBV30 to TRBJ1-5, with no clear D. The length of the CDR3 is 13 residues. CDR1 and CDR2 (germline): GTSNPN, SVGIG (reference sequence). V lost 0 bases and J lost 0, with 3 bases in between. CDR3 sequence: CAWSVLSNQPQHF. In DNA form, the CDR3 reads TGTGCCTGGAGTGTGCTTAGCAATCAGCCCCAGCATTTT.

The chain employs TRBV19 and TRBJ2-4; D is unclear. The germline CDR1 and CDR2 sequences are LNHDA and SQIVND (reference sequence). The CDR3 loop spans 14 amino acids. The V gene lost 0 bases and the J gene lost 5 bases, with 8 bases spanning the gap. This CDR3 reads CASSIDRDQNIQYF. CDR3 nucleotides: TGTGCCAGTAGTATAGACCGAGACCAAAACATTCAGTACTTC.

J is TRBJ2-4 and V is TRBV7-9; 7 nucleotides align to TRBD1. CDR3 size: 13 residues. Per the germline V gene, CDR1 is SEHNR and CDR2 is FQNEAQ (reference sequence). Germline trimming cut 5 bases from V and 8 bases from J; bases unmatched to any gene: 6. The CDR3 loop is CASSANRGDIQYF. CDR3 coding DNA: TGTGCCAGCAGCGCCAACAGGGGAGACATTCAGTACTTC.

This chain links TRBV19 with TRBJ1-4, with 9 bases matching TRBD1. The CDR3 contains 14 residues. Germline assignment: CDR1 LNHDA and CDR2 SQIVND (reference sequence). Trimming at V came to 10 bases and at J to 7 bases, leaving 10 bases not matched to a gene. The CDR3 region has the DNA TGTGCCACACGGAAACAGGGGGCGGCTGAAAAACTGTTTTTT. This gives the protein CATRKQGAAEKLFF.

The V gene is TRBV2, the J gene TRBJ1-1, with 8 nucleotides matching TRBD1. Germline loops: CDR1 SNHLY, CDR2 FYNNEI. The CDR3 is made up of 14 amino acids. With V trimmed by 6 bases and J by 9 bases, 12 bases remained unmatched. The CDR3 DNA reads as TGTGCCAGCAGAGAAAGGACAGGGTTAAGTCAAGCTTTCTTT. Translating gives CASRERTGLSQAFF.